One sample yielded the 22 T cell receptor beta chains listed below, sequenced in a study of blood T cell repertoires in COVID-19 (dated by TCRdb to 2020 to 2021). Libraries were prepared through the immunoSEQ multiplex PCR assay. TCRdb stores this immuneACCESS table with in-frame sequences only. Part of the clones is absent; in the studies checked, under half of the shortfall reflects unresolved V genes, and no reason is known for the rest. For this sample the table gives around 130,000 clones, of which around four fifths were detected only once. The ten top clones hold approximately 3% of the sample. Sequenced sample: PBMCs or T cells enriched from blood (not recorded which). The receptors were gathered from a woman in her forties or fifties with acute COVID-19.

This clone was detected a few times. The rearrangement joins TRBV30 to TRBJ1-1, with TRBD1 matching 9 bases. The trim removed 2 bases at V and 3 bases at J, leaving 4 bases unmatched. Germline values: CDR1 GTSNPN, CDR2 SVGIG (reference sequence). The CDR3 extends over 14 amino acids. The CDR3 sequence: CAWSPRDRDTEAFF. The DNA for the CDR3 is TGTGCCTGGAGTCCCCGGGACAGGGACACTGAAGCTTTCTTT.

CDR3 loop: CASSLRGTAKETQYF. The CDR3 DNA reads TGTGCCAGCAGCTTGAGGGGGACAGCCAAAGAGACCCAGTACTTC. V is TRBV5-4 and J is TRBJ2-5; 7 bases are shared with TRBD1. Trimming cost V 1 base and J 3 bases; bases outside gene matches: 6. This CDR3 comprises 15 residues. CDR1 is SGHNT, CDR2 YYREEE, per germline (reference sequence). Looking up the rest from reference TRBV5-4 and TRBJ2-5 gives the full variable domain: ETGVTQSPTHLIKTRGQQVTLRCSSQSGHNTVSWYQQALGQGPQFIFQYYREEENGRGNFPPRFSGLQFPNYSSELNVNALELDDSALYLCASSLRGTAKETQYFGPGTRLLVL.

The chain carries TRBV29-1 and TRBJ2-7, with D possibly matching TRBD2 (5 bases). The CDR3 is 15 amino acids. V lost 7 bases, J lost 2 bases, and 21 bases lay in between. Germline lookup yields CDR1 SQVTM and CDR2 ANQGSEA. CDR3 residues: CSGPEGGPWTYEQYF. The DNA of the CDR3 is TGCAGCGGCCCTGAGGGCGGACCCTGGACCTACGAGCAGTACTTC.

This clone was detected only a few times. This rearrangement joins TRBV4-1 to TRBJ2-1; D gene unclear. In germline, CDR1 is MGHRA, CDR2 YSYEKL. This CDR3 spans 16 amino acids. The ends were cut back, 0 bases at V and 3 bases at J, with 12 bases in the middle. The CDR3 spells CASSQDPASSYNEQFF. CDR3 coding DNA: TGCGCCAGCAGCCAAGATCCGGCTAGTAGCTACAATGAGCAGTTCTTC.

This clone has a single count. The chain uses TRBV28 and TRBJ2-7; TRBD1 matches 9 bases. Per germline, CDR1 MDHEN and CDR2 SYDVKM. CDR3 length: 15 residues. J lost 5 bases, V lost 8 bases, and 13 bases had no gene match. In DNA form, the CDR3 reads TGTGCCAGCCGAAAGAGCGGGACAGGGTTTAACGAGCAGTACTTC. Translation: CASRKSGTGFNEQYF.

The chain joins TRBV5-8 to TRBJ1-6; 7 nucleotides agree with TRBD1. J gave up 6 bases and V 0 bases, and 3 bases lay outside the gene matches. CDR3 length: 15 residues. Germline V gives CDR1 SGHTS, CDR2 YDEGEE. The CDR3 protein is CASSLDRGVNSPLHF. DNA for the CDR3: TGTGCCAGCAGCTTGGACAGGGGTGTTAATTCACCCCTCCACTTT.

V is TRBV5-1 and J is TRBJ2-7; 11 positions agree with TRBD2. Germline lookup yields CDR1 SGHRS and CDR2 YFSETQ. CDR3 length: 16 residues. V trimming: 0 bases; J trimming: 4 bases; junction bases outside the gene matches: 6. CDR3 protein: CASSLVAGGPQYEQYF. The CDR3, as DNA: TGCGCCAGCAGCTTGGTAGCGGGAGGGCCTCAATACGAGCAGTACTTC.

The rearrangement joins TRBV5-1 to TRBJ2-7, with D unresolved. Between the trimmed V and J ends, which lost 2 bases and 4 bases, there was a span of 7 bases. This CDR3 is built from 12 residues. Germline CDR1 SGHRS, CDR2 YFSETQ. Written as DNA, the CDR3 is TGCGCCAGCAGCTTCGATCAGTACGAGCAGTACTTC. It codes for CASSFDQYEQYF.

The chain links TRBV11-3 to TRBJ2-6; 10 bases agree with TRBD1. The CDR3 is 16 residues long. The junction had 6 bases not matched to a gene; V was cut back by 8 bases and J by 2 bases. CDR1 is SGHNT and CDR2 is YENEEA in the germline V gene. The DNA of the CDR3 is TGTGCCAGCTCCGGGACAGGGGACACTGGGGCCAACGTCCTGACTTTC. Translating gives CASSGTGDTGANVLTF.

The chain links TRBV5-1 to TRBJ2-2; the match to TRBD2 covers 8 bases. Germline assignment: CDR1 SGHRS and CDR2 YFSETQ. V trimming: 7 bases; J trimming: 5 bases; junction bases outside the gene matches: 10. The CDR3 has 15 residues. CDR3: CASRPGRASTGELFF. CDR3 coding DNA: TGCGCCAGCCGGCCCGGGAGGGCCAGTACCGGGGAGCTGTTTTTT. Together with reference TRBV5-1 and TRBJ2-2, the CDR3 gives the full variable domain: KAGVTQTPRYLIKTRGQQVTLSCSPISGHRSVSWYQQTPGQGLQFLFEYFSETQRNKGNFPGRFSGRQFSNSRSEMNVSTLELGDSALYLCASRPGRASTGELFFGEGSRLTVL.

This clone is a singleton in its sample. The rearrangement joins TRBV14 to TRBJ1-2, with TRBD1 matching over 7 bases. There are 13 residues in the CDR3. V shed 2 bases, J shed 6 bases, and the junction held 3 bases outside the gene matches. Looked up from germline, CDR1 is SGHDN and CDR2 is FVKESK. CDR3 sequence: CASSQLGQHGYTF. The CDR3 DNA reads as TGTGCCAGCAGCCAACTGGGACAGCATGGCTACACCTTC. The entire variable domain, with the rest obtained from reference TRBV14 and TRBJ1-2, is as follows: EAGVTQFPSHSVIEKGQTVTLRCDPISGHDNLYWYRRVMGKEIKFLLHFVKESKQDESGMPNNRFLAERTGGTYSTLKVQPAELEDSGVYFCASSQLGQHGYTFGSGTRLTVV.

This clone was seen only once. The genes are TRBV28 and TRBJ1-2; D is ambiguous. The V end lost 2 bases, the J end lost 1 base, and 2 bases lay between the germline ends. The V gene's germline CDR1 is MDHEN and CDR2 SYDVKM. The CDR3 is 12 residues long. The CDR3 region is CASSLRNYGYTF. The CDR3 coding sequence is TGTGCCAGCAGTTTACGTAACTATGGCTACACCTTC.

In DNA form, the CDR3 reads TGCAGCTATTCTCTAGCGGGCAGCTCCTACAATGAGCAGTTCTTC. This sequence encodes CSYSLAGSSYNEQFF. The chain combines TRBV29-1 with TRBJ2-1; 8 bases are shared with TRBD2. The CDR3 extends over 15 amino acids. The germline gives CDR1 SQVTM, CDR2 ANQGSEA. With 8 bases clipped from V and 0 bases from J, the junction kept 9 bases outside the gene matches.

In regard to this clone: At the DNA level, this CDR3 is encoded by other sequences in the same sample as well. The rearrangement uses TRBV30 and TRBJ1-1; D remains ambiguous. Germline V gives CDR1 GTSNPN, CDR2 SVGIG (reference sequence). This CDR3 has 13 residues. V lost 0 bases, J lost 2 bases, and 7 bases lay in between. This chain's CDR3 is CAWSVRENTEAFF. The CDR3 DNA follows: TGTGCCTGGAGTGTACGGGAAAACACTGAAGCTTTCTTT.

This clone was detected only once. CDR3 sequence reads: CASSSSGLSGANVLTF. CDR3 sequence (DNA): TGTGCCAGCAGCTCCTCAGGACTCTCTGGGGCCAACGTCCTGACTTTC. V and J are TRBV5-4 and TRBJ2-6; tentatively, D is TRBD2 (5 bases). The CDR3 consists of 16 residues. The V gene lost 3 bases and the J gene lost 0 bases, with 10 bases spanning the gap. Germline V gene data show CDR1 as SGHNT and CDR2 as YYREEE (reference sequence). Looking up the rest from reference TRBV5-4 and TRBJ2-6 gives the full variable domain: ETGVTQSPTHLIKTRGQQVTLRCSSQSGHNTVSWYQQALGQGPQFIFQYYREEENGRGNFPPRFSGLQFPNYSSELNVNALELDDSALYLCASSSSGLSGANVLTFGAGSRLTVL.

The chain has TRBV7-2 and TRBJ2-7; the match to TRBD1 covers 8 bases. Looked up from germline, CDR1 is SGHTA and CDR2 is FQGNSA. Unmatched junction bases numbered 7, after V lost 1 base and J lost 5 bases. The CDR3 consists of 15 residues. The CDR3 region is CASSLERTGPNEQYF. The CDR3, as DNA: TGTGCCAGCAGCTTAGAAAGGACAGGGCCTAACGAGCAGTACTTC.

This clone was counted once. The rearrangement joins TRBV21-1 to TRBJ2-7; TRBD2 is the table's D call, not checked against the DNA. TRBV21-1 is marked as a pseudogene. CDR3 length: 14 amino acids. Written as DNA, the CDR3 is TGTGCCAGCGACTGCCCCGGGAGAGGCTACGAGCAGTACTTC. Its translation: CASDCPGRGYEQYF.

The gene calls are TRBV4-2 and TRBJ2-1; 9 bases are a match to TRBD2. The CDR3 has 16 amino acids. J lost 8 bases, V lost 1 base, and 9 bases had no gene match. Germline V gene sequence: CDR1 LGHNA, CDR2 YNFKEQ. The CDR3: CASSQGVAGAADEQFF. The CDR3 nucleotides read TGTGCCAGCAGCCAAGGGGTAGCGGGAGCCGCGGATGAGCAGTTCTTC.

The chain is built from TRBV11-2 and TRBJ2-5, with D perhaps TRBD1 (6 bases). Trimming stripped 8 bases from V and 5 bases from J, with 24 bases between. Looked up from germline, CDR1 is SGHAT and CDR2 is FQNNGV. This CDR3 has 16 residues. CDR3 region: CASQSTGIPFGETQYF. DNA of the CDR3: TGTGCCAGCCAAAGCACAGGGATCCCCTTCGGGGAGACCCAGTACTTC. Complete variable domain (other parts from reference TRBV11-2 and TRBJ2-5): EAGVAQSPRYKIIEKRQSVAFWCNPISGHATLYWYQQILGQGPKLLIQFQNNGVVDDSQLPKDRFSAERLKGVDSTLKIQPAKLEDSAVYLCASQSTGIPFGETQYFGPGTRLLVL.

The chain uses TRBV12-3 or TRBV12-4 and TRBJ1-1; 8 bases line up with TRBD1. V gave up 6 bases and J gave up 12 bases; unmatched junction bases: 6. The CDR3 has 11 residues. CDR3 in amino acids: CASSLTGVTFF. The CDR3 DNA reads as TGTGCCAGCAGCCTGACAGGGGTAACTTTCTTT.

The chain links TRBV9 to TRBJ2-3; 13 nucleotides align to TRBD2. The ends lost 4 bases at V and 3 bases at J; junction bases unmatched: 5. CDR1 is SGDLS, CDR2 YYNGEE, per germline. CDR3 length: 16 amino acids. CDR3 DNA: TGTGCCAGCAGCCCACTAGCGGGAGGGCCTACAGATACGCAGTATTTT. Encoded protein: CASSPLAGGPTDTQYF.

The gene calls are TRBV2 and TRBJ2-5, with D possibly matching TRBD2 (5 bases). V was cut by 3 bases and J by 2 bases, with 10 bases left in between. The CDR3 spans 14 residues. Per germline, CDR1 SNHLY and CDR2 FYNNEI. The CDR3 nucleotides are TGTGCCAGCAGTGAGTCGAGGACTCAAGAGACCCAGTACTTC. As protein: CASSESRTQETQYF. Filled out from reference TRBV2 and TRBJ2-5, the complete variable domain reads EPEVTQTPSHQVTQMGQEVILRCVPISNHLYFYWYRQILGQKVEFLVSFYNNEISEKSEIFDDQFSVERPDGSNFTLKIRSTKLEDSAMYFCASSESRTQETQYFGPGTRLLVL.